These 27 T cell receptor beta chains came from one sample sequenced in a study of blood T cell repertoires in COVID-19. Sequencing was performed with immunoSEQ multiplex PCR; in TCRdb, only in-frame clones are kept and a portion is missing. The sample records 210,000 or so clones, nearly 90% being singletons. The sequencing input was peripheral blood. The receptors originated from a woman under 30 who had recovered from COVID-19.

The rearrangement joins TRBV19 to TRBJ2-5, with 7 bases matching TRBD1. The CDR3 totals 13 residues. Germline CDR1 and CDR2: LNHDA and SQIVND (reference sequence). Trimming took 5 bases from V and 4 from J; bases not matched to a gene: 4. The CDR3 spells CASSLSGGETQYF. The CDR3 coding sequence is TGTGCCAGTAGTTTATCAGGGGGAGAGACCCAGTACTTC.

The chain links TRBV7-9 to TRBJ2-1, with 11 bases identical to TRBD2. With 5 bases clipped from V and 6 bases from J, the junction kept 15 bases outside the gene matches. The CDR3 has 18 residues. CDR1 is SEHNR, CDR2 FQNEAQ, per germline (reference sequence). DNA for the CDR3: TGTGCCAGCAGCACAACGATAACTAGCGGGAGCCCCCCCAATGAGCAGTTCTTC. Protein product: CASSTTITSGSPPNEQFF. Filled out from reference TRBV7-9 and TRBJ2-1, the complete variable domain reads DTGVSQNPRHKITKRGQNVTFRCDPISEHNRLYWYRQTLGQGPEFLTYFQNEAQLEKSRLLSDRFSAERPKGSFSTLEIQRTEQGDSAMYLCASSTTITSGSPPNEQFFGPGTRLTVL.

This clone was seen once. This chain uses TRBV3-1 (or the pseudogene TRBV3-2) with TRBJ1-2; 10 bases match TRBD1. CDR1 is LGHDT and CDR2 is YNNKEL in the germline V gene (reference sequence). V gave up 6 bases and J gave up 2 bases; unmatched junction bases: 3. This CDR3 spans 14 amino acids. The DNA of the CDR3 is TGTGCCAGCAGACCGACAGGGGGCAACTATGGCTACACCTTC. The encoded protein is CASRPTGGNYGYTF.

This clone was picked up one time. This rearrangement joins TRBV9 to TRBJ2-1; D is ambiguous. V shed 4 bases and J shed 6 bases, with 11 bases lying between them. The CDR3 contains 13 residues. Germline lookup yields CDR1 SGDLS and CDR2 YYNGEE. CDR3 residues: CASSTDSPNEQFF. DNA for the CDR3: TGTGCCAGCAGCACCGACTCCCCCAATGAGCAGTTCTTC.

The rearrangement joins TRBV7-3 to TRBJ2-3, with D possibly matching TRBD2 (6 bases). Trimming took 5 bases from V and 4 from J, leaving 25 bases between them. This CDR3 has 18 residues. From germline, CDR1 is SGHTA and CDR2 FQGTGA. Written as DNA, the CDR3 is TGTGCCAGCAGCCAATTGATATGGGGGGAGAGCACGGCAGATACGCAGTATTTT. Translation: CASSQLIWGESTADTQYF.

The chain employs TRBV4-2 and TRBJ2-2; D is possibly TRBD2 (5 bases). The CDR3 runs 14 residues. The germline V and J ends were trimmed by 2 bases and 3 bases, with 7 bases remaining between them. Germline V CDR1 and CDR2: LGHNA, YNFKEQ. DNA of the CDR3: TGTGCCAGCAGCCAACTGGGAGACACCGGGGAGCTGTTTTTT. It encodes CASSQLGDTGELFF.

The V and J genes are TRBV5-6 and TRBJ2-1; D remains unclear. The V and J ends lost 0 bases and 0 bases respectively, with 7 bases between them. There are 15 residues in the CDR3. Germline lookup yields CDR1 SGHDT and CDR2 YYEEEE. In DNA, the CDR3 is TGTGCCAGCAGCTTGGGGCGGAGCTCCTACAATGAGCAGTTCTTC. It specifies CASSLGRSSYNEQFF.

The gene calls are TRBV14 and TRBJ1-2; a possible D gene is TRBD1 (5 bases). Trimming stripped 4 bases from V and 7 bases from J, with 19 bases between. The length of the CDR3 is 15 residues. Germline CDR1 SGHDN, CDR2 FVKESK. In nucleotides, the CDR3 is TGTGCCAGCAGCCGCAGGGCGTGGGGGAGGGCTGGCTACACCTTC. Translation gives CASSRRAWGRAGYTF.

The CDR3 is CASSIASGMYNEQFF. Here the CDR3 DNA reads TGTGCCAGTAGTATAGCGAGCGGGATGTACAATGAGCAGTTCTTC. This chain connects TRBV19 to TRBJ2-1, with 7 bases that match TRBD2. Trimming at V came to 1 base and at J to 4 bases, leaving 4 bases not matched to a gene. The germline gives CDR1 LNHDA, CDR2 SQIVND (reference sequence). The CDR3 extends over 15 amino acids.

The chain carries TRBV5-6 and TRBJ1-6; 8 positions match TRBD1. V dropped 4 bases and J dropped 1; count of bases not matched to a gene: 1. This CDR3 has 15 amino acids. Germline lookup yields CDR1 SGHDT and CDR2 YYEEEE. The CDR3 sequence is CASSDRGSYNSPLHF. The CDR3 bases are TGTGCCAGCAGCGACAGGGGTTCCTATAATTCACCCCTCCACTTT.

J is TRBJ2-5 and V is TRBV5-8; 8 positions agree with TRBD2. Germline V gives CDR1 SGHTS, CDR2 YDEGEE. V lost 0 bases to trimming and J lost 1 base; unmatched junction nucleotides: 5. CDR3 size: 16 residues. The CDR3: CASSLGAGGIQETQYF. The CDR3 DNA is TGTGCCAGCAGCTTGGGGGCGGGAGGCATCCAAGAGACCCAGTACTTC.

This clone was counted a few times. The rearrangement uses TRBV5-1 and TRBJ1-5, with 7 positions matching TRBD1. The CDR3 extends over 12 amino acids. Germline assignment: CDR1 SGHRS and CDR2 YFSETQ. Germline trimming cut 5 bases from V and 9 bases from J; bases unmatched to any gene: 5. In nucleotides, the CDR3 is TGCGCCAGCAGGGACAGGTCCGGGCCCCAGCATTTT. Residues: CASRDRSGPQHF.

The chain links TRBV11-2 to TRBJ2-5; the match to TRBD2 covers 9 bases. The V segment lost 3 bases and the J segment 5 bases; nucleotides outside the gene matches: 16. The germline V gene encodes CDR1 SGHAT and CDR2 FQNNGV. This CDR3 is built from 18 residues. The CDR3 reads CASSFFVQMAGGWETQYF. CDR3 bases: TGTGCCAGCAGCTTCTTCGTCCAGATGGCGGGAGGGTGGGAGACCCAGTACTTC.

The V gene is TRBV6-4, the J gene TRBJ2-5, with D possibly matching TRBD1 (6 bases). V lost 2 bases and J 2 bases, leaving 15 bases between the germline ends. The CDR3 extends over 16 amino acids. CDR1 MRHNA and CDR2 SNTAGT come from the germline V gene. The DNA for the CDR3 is TGTGCCAGCAGTGACGGGGCAGGGGTAAGACAAGAGACCCAGTACTTC. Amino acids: CASSDGAGVRQETQYF.

Written as DNA, the CDR3 is TGTGCCATCAGTGGCGAGCGGGAGCGGAATGAGCAGTTCTTC. Translating it yields CAISGERERNEQFF. This chain links TRBV10-3 with TRBJ2-1, with TRBD2 identical over 8 bases. Germline CDR1 ENHRY, CDR2 SYGVKD. The V and J ends lost 4 bases and 7 bases, in that order; junction bases with no gene match: 6. This CDR3 has 14 amino acids.

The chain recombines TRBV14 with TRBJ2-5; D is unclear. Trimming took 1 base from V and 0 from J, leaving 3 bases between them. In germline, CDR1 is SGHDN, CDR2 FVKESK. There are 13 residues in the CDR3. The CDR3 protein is CASSQAYQETQYF. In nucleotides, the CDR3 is TGTGCCAGCAGCCAAGCGTACCAAGAGACCCAGTACTTC.

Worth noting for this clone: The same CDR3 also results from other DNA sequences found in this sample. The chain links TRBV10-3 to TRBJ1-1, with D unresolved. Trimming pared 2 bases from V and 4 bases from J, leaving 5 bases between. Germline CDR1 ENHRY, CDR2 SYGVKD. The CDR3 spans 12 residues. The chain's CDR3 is CAISEPGTEAFF. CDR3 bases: TGTGCCATCAGTGAGCCGGGCACTGAAGCTTTCTTT.

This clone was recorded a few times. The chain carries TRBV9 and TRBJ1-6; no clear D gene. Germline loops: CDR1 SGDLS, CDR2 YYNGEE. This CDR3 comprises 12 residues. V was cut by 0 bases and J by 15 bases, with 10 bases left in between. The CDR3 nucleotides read TGTGCCAGCAGCGTAGATGGGCGTCACCTCCACTTT. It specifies CASSVDGRHLHF.

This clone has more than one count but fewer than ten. CDR3 DNA: TGTGCCTGGAGTGTAGGGGTGAATAGCAATCAGCCCCAGCATTTT. The encoded protein is CAWSVGVNSNQPQHF. The rearrangement links TRBV30 to TRBJ1-5, with D perhaps TRBD1 (5 bases). Looked up from germline, CDR1 is GTSNPN and CDR2 is SVGIG (reference sequence). V dropped 0 bases and J dropped 0 bases, with 9 bases sitting between them. This CDR3 comprises 15 residues.

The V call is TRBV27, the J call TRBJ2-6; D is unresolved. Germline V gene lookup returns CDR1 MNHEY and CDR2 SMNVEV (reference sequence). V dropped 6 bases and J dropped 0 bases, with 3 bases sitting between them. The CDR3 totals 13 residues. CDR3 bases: TGTGCCAGCAGGAGCTCTGGGGCCAACGTCCTGACTTTC. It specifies CASRSSGANVLTF.

DNA of the CDR3: TGTGCCAGCGGGGGGACTAGCTCGACAGATACGCAGTATTTT. Protein product: CASGGTSSTDTQYF. V is TRBV25-1 and J is TRBJ2-3; the match to TRBD2 covers 9 bases. V shed 8 bases and J 3 bases; nucleotides not matched to a gene: 6. Germline V gene sequence: CDR1 MGHDK, CDR2 SYGVNS. This CDR3 has 14 amino acids.

The CDR3, as DNA: TGTGCCAGCAGTGAATTGGTCTCAGCCTACGAGCAGTACTTC. This translates into CASSELVSAYEQYF. V and J are TRBV2 and TRBJ2-7, with unresolved D. Trimming removed 2 bases from V and 2 bases from J, with 10 bases in between. The CDR3 covers 14 residues. CDR1 and CDR2 (germline): SNHLY, FYNNEI. Filled out from reference TRBV2 and TRBJ2-7, the complete variable domain reads EPEVTQTPSHQVTQMGQEVILRCVPISNHLYFYWYRQILGQKVEFLVSFYNNEISEKSEIFDDQFSVERPDGSNFTLKIRSTKLEDSAMYFCASSELVSAYEQYFGPGTRLTVT.

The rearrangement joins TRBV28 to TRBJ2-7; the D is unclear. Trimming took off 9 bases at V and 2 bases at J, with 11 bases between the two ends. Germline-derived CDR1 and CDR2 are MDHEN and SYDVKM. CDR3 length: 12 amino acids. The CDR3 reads CASNGRTYEQYF. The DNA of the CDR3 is TGTGCCAGTAATGGGCGTACCTACGAGCAGTACTTC.

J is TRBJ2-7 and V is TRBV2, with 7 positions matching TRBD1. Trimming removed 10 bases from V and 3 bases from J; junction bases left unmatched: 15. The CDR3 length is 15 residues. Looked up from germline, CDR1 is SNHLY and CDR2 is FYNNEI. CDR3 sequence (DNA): TGTGCCACCGATCGTAGGGACAGCGCCCACTACGAGCAGTACTTC. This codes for CATDRRDSAHYEQYF.

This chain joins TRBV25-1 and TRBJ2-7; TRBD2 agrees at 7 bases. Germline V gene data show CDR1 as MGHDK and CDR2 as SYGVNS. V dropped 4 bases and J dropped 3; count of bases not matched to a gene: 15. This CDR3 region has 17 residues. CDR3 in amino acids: CASSVPNLAGGDYEQYF. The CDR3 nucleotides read TGTGCCAGCAGTGTGCCCAATTTAGCGGGCGGAGACTACGAGCAGTACTTC.

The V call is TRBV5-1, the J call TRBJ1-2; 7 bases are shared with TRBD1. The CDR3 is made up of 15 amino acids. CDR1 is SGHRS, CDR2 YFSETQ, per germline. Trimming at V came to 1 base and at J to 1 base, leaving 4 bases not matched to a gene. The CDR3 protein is CASSLRTGDNYGYTF. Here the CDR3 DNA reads TGCGCCAGCAGCTTGCGGACAGGCGATAACTATGGCTACACCTTC.

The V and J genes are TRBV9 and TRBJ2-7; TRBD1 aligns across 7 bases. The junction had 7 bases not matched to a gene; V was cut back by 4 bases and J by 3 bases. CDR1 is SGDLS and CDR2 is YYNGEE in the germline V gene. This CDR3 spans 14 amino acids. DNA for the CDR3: TGTGCCAGCAGCCCAGGGACAGAGTTCTACGAGCAGTACTTC. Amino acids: CASSPGTEFYEQYF.